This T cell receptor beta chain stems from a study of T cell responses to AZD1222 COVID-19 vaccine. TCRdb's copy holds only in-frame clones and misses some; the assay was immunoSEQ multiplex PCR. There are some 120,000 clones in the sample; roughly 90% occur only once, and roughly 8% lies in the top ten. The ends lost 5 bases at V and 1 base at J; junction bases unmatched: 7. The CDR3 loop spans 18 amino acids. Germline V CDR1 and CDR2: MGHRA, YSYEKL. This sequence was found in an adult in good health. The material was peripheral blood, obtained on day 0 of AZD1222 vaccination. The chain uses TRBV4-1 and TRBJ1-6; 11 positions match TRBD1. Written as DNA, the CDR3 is TGCGCCAGCAGCTCACTCGGGACAGGGGGATCCTATAATTCACCCCTCCACTTT. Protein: CASSSLGTGGSYNSPLHF.